The 18 T cell receptor beta chains below come from one sample, sequenced in a study of blood T cell repertoires in COVID-19. Profiling relied on immunoSEQ multiplex PCR, and the TCRdb table lists in-frame clones only, not all of them. The profile shows hundreds of thousands of clones, approximately 86% of them singletons. The sequencing sample was made of peripheral blood. All receptors come from a human donor in a cohort sampled during active COVID-19.

Only one count was recorded for this clone. The rearrangement joins TRBV2 to TRBJ1-5; the match to TRBD1 covers 8 bases. CDR3 length: 19 amino acids. V was pared by 7 bases and J by 0 bases, with 17 bases of the junction left unmatched. Germline V lookup: CDR1 SNHLY, CDR2 FYNNEI. CDR3 sequence (DNA): TGTGCCAGCACCCTAGACGAGGGACAGGTGCACTATAGCAATCAGCCCCAGCATTTT. This translates into CASTLDEGQVHYSNQPQHF.

The chain uses TRBV7-9 and TRBJ2-5; D perhaps matches TRBD2 (6 bases). Trimming stripped 10 bases from V and 8 bases from J, with 20 bases between. Germline assignment: CDR1 SEHNR and CDR2 FQNEAQ (reference sequence). This CDR3 contains 13 residues. CDR3 sequence: CAMKRDSQGTQYF. As DNA, the CDR3 is TGTGCCATGAAGAGGGACTCACAAGGTACCCAGTACTTC.

This clone was picked up one time. The chain has TRBV12-3 or TRBV12-4 and TRBJ2-5, with D tentatively TRBD2 (6 bases). V lost 6 bases to trimming and J lost 1 base, with 9 bases between them. The CDR3 length is 13 residues. In DNA form, the CDR3 reads TGTGCCAGCAGCACCGGGAGCCAAGAGACCCAGTACTTC. Amino acid sequence: CASSTGSQETQYF.

CDR3 DNA: TGTGCCAGCAGCTTACGGGATCTAGCGGGAAGCGATGAGCAGTTCTTC. It translates to CASSLRDLAGSDEQFF. The chain carries TRBV7-6 and TRBJ2-1, with 9 nucleotides matching TRBD2. CDR1 and CDR2 (germline): SGHVS, FNYEAQ. CDR3 length: 16 amino acids. The trim removed 2 bases at V and 8 bases at J, leaving 10 bases unmatched.

This chain joins TRBV5-4 and TRBJ1-1; D perhaps matches TRBD1 (5 bases). The germline V gene has CDR1 SGHNT and CDR2 YYREEE (reference sequence). V was pared by 4 bases and J by 4 bases, with 23 bases between. The CDR3 consists of 17 residues. The CDR3 sequence is CASSQAGRGLRLTEAFF. The CDR3 coding sequence is TGTGCCAGCAGCCAAGCAGGGCGAGGCCTCCGTCTCACTGAAGCTTTCTTT.

CDR3 in DNA: TGTGCCAGCAGCAACCCCCTAGGCGCTCAGCCCCAGCATTTT. This sequence encodes CASSNPLGAQPQHF. V is TRBV21-1 and J is TRBJ1-5. TRBV21-1 is termed a pseudogene. CDR3 size: 14 residues.

The genes are TRBV6-5 and TRBJ1-2, with TRBD1 matching 8 bases. There are 15 residues in the CDR3. Trimming at V came to 6 bases and at J to 4 bases, leaving 10 bases not matched to a gene. CDR1 is MNHEY, CDR2 SVGAGI, per germline. CDR3 in amino acids: CASSFGQGGFYGYTF. CDR3 DNA: TGTGCCAGCAGCTTCGGACAGGGCGGATTCTATGGCTACACCTTC.

The chain carries TRBV9 and TRBJ2-7, with 8 bases matching TRBD1. The CDR3 extends over 16 amino acids. Germline trimming cut 0 bases from V and 2 bases from J; bases unmatched to any gene: 7. CDR1 SGDLS and CDR2 YYNGEE come from the germline V gene. CDR3 coding DNA: TGTGCCAGCAGCGTAGCAGGGGGCGCGTGGGCCTACGAGCAGTACTTC. Protein product: CASSVAGGAWAYEQYF.

This clone was counted only a few times. V usage is TRBV10-1 and J usage is TRBJ1-5, with 7 bases identical to TRBD1. Losses at the gene ends were 3 bases for V and 0 bases for J; bases not matched to a gene: 2. The CDR3 consists of 15 residues. The germline CDR1 and CDR2 sequences are WNHNN and SYGVQD (reference sequence). CDR3 nucleotides: TGCGCCAGCAGTGAATGGGACAGTAGCAATCAGCCCCAGCATTTT. Amino acids: CASSEWDSSNQPQHF.

The chain is built from TRBV19 and TRBJ2-3; the D gene is possibly TRBD1 (5 bases). Germline CDR1 and CDR2: LNHDA and SQIVND (reference sequence). The CDR3 covers 15 residues. V lost 4 bases and J lost 4, with 15 bases in between. CDR3 sequence (DNA): TGTGCCAGTAGTACGGGCAGGGAAGTCGCAGATACGCAGTATTTT. Protein product: CASSTGREVADTQYF.

The rearrangement links TRBV5-6 to TRBJ1-2; D remains ambiguous. The CDR3 is 13 residues long. Germline CDR1 and CDR2: SGHDT and YYEEEE. Trimming pared 1 base from V and 7 bases from J, leaving 11 bases between. CDR3 sequence (DNA): TGTGCCAGCAGCTTGAGTGGTTGGAGTGGCTACACCTTC. Translating it yields CASSLSGWSGYTF.

This chain uses TRBV29-1 with TRBJ2-7, with D maybe TRBD1 (5 bases). Germline V CDR1 and CDR2: SQVTM, ANQGSEA. The CDR3 contains 16 residues. Trimming shortened V by 0 bases and J by 0 bases, and 15 bases separated the two germline ends. CDR3 sequence (DNA): TGCAGCGTTGAAGATGGGGCCCAGGGTAGCTCCTACGAGCAGTACTTC. It encodes CSVEDGAQGSSYEQYF.

The chain links TRBV6-2 or TRBV6-3 to TRBJ2-7; 9 bases line up with TRBD2. The CDR3 loop spans 14 amino acids. Germline V gene sequence: CDR1 MNHEY, CDR2 SVGEGT. Losses at the gene ends were 4 bases for V and 8 bases for J; bases not matched to a gene: 9. CDR3 region: CASSSAGGLVKQYF. The CDR3 DNA is TGTGCCAGCAGTTCCGCGGGAGGGTTGGTGAAGCAGTACTTC.

This chain joins TRBV27 and TRBJ2-2; D unresolved. This CDR3 comprises 13 residues. CDR1 is MNHEY and CDR2 is SMNVEV in the germline V gene (reference sequence). V lost 5 bases, J lost 0 bases, and 4 bases lay in between. CDR3 loop: CASSTPNTGELFF. The CDR3 DNA is TGTGCCAGCAGTACTCCGAACACCGGGGAGCTGTTTTTT.

The chain is built from TRBV30 and TRBJ1-2, with D unresolved. Between the trimmed V and J ends, which lost 5 bases and 7 bases, there was a span of 17 bases. The CDR3 runs to 13 residues. The germline CDR1 and CDR2 sequences are GTSNPN and SVGIG (reference sequence). In nucleotides, the CDR3 is TGTGCCTGGTGTCTCTCTTTCGAGTCTGGCTACACCTTC. Amino acid sequence: CAWCLSFESGYTF. The variable domain in full, with the rest retrieved from reference TRBV30 and TRBJ1-2, is SQTIHQWPATLVQPVGSPLSLECTVEGTSNPNLYWYRQAAGRGLQLLFYSVGIGQISSEVPQNLSASRPQDRQFILSSKKLLLSDSGFYLCAWCLSFESGYTFGSGTRLTVV.

The chain uses TRBV30 and TRBJ1-5; 7 bases align to TRBD1. CDR1 is GTSNPN and CDR2 is SVGIG in the germline V gene (reference sequence). Trimming at V came to 3 bases and at J to 5 bases, leaving 7 bases not matched to a gene. The CDR3 covers 14 residues. The CDR3 sequence: CAWSGGTAHQPQHF. In DNA form, the CDR3 reads TGTGCCTGGAGCGGCGGGACAGCACATCAGCCCCAGCATTTT.

The chain combines TRBV6-5 with TRBJ1-2; TRBD1 matches at 8 bases. The CDR3 contains 13 residues. J gave up 2 bases and V 8 bases, and 4 bases lay outside the gene matches. From germline, CDR1 is MNHEY and CDR2 SVGAGI. The chain's CDR3 is CASLDRANYGYTF. The CDR3 DNA is TGTGCCAGCCTGGACAGGGCAAACTATGGCTACACCTTC.

This chain uses TRBV6-5 with TRBJ2-7; weak D call: TRBD1 (5 bases). Trimming cost V 8 bases and J 5 bases, with 19 bases left between them. This CDR3 spans 14 amino acids. Germline lookup yields CDR1 MNHEY and CDR2 SVGAGI. The CDR3 loop reads CASGARRSVDEQYF. The CDR3 region has the DNA TGTGCCAGCGGGGCGCGAAGGAGTGTGGACGAGCAGTACTTC.